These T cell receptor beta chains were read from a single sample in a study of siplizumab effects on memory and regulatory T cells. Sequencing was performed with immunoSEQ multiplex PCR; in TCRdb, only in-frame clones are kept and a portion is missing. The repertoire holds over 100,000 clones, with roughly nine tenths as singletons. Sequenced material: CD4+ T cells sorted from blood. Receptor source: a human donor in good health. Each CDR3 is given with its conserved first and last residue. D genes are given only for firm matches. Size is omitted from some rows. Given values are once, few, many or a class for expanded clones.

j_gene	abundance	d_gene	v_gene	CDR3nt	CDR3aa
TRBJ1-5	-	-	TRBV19	TGTGCCAGTAGTACGGGACGAAATCAGCCCCAGCATTTT	CASSTGRNQPQHF
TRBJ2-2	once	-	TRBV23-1	TGCGCCAGCAGTCAAAGGGGAGAATCGAACACCGGGGAGCTGTTTTTT	CASSQRGESNTGELFF
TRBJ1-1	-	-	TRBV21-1	TGTGCCAGCAGCAATTCTGGTGGGCGGGTGGGGACTGAAGCTTTCTTT	CASSNSGGRVGTEAFF
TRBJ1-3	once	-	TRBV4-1	TGCGCCAGCAGCCACCAGGGGTGGGGGCGCTTTGGAAACACCATATATTTT	CASSHQGWGRFGNTIYF
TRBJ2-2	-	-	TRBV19	TGTGCCAGTAGTTCCCGACCTTCGCTTATGTTTTACACCGGGGAGCTGTTTTTT	CASSSRPSLMFYTGELFF
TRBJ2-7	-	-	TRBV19	TGTGCCAGTAGTATCCCCGGCGGTCACTACGAGCAGTACTTC	CASSIPGGHYEQYF
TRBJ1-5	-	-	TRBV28	TGTGCCAGCAGACAGGGCAATCAGCCCCAGCATTTT	CASRQGNQPQHF
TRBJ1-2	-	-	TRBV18	TGTGCCAGCTCACCCCGGAACGGACAGACCACCTATGGCTACACCTTC	CASSPRNGQTTYGYTF
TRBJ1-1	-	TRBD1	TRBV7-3	TGTGCCAGCAGCGATAGACAGGGGGCTGAAGCTTTCTTT	CASSDRQGAEAFF
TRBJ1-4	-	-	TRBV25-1	TGTGCCAGCAGTGAAACTACAGCGTATAATGAAAAACTGTTTTTT	CASSETTAYNEKLFF
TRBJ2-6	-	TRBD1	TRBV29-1	TGCAGCGCTGGACAGGGGGTTAGCTCTGGGGCCAACGTCCTGACTTTC	CSAGQGVSSGANVLTF
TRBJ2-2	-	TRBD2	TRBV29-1	TGCAGCGTCCGCACCCGACTAGCGGGAGGGACCGGGGAGCTGTTTTTT	CSVRTRLAGGTGELFF
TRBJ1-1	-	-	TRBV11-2	TGTGCCAGCAGCTTACGAGGGGCGGCTGAAGCTTTCTTT	CASSLRGAAEAFF
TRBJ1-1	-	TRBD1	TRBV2	TGTGCCAGCAGTACTCCGGGACAGGCGAACACTGAAGCTTTCTTT	CASSTPGQANTEAFF
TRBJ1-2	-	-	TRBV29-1	TGCAGCGTTGAACCTCAGGGATCATCTAACTATGGCTACACCTTC	CSVEPQGSSNYGYTF
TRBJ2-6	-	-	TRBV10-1	TGCGCCAGCAGTGAGTCTGGCTCTGGGGCCAACGTCCTGACTTTC	CASSESGSGANVLTF
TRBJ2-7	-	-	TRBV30	TGTGCCTGGAGTCGGCCCCCCGTCCACGAGCAGTACTTC	CAWSRPPVHEQYF
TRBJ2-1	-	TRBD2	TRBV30	TGTGCCTGGAGGAAGGGCGGGGGTCTTAATGAGCAGTTCTTC	CAWRKGGGLNEQFF
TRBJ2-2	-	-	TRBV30	TGTGCCTGGTTGCCTGCGAGGTATACCGGGGAGCTGTTTTTT	CAWLPARYTGELFF
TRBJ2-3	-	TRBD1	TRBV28	TGTGCCAGCACCCCACAGGGGGCTGGGACAGATACGCAGTATTTT	CASTPQGAGTDTQYF
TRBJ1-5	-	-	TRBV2	TGTGCCAGCAGCGACAGTAATCAGCCCCAGCATTTT	CASSDSNQPQHF
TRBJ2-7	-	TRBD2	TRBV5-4	TGTGCCAGCAGCTTGCAGGGGACTAGCGCCGGCGAGCAGTACTTC	CASSLQGTSAGEQYF
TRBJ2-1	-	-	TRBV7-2	TGTGCCAGCAGCTTAGTTGGGGGTTCCTACAATGAGCAGTTCTTC	CASSLVGGSYNEQFF
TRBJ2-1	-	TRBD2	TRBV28	TGTGCCAGCACCTCAATTCAACTAGCGGGAAAGTTCTTC	CASTSIQLAGKFF
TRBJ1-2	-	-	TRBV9	TGTGCCAGCAGCTTCCGAGCAGAAGCTAACTATGGCTACACCTTC	CASSFRAEANYGYTF
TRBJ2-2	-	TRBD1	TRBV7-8	TGTGCCAGCAGCTCCCGACTCGGACAGGGAGGCACCGGGGAGCTGTTTTTT	CASSSRLGQGGTGELFF
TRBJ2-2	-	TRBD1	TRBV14	TGTGCCAGCAGCCAAGAGGCCGCCAGGGGGATGGGGGAGCTGTTTTTT	CASSQEAARGMGELFF
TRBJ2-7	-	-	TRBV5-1	TGCGCCAGCAGCCGAACGGCCAGCTCCTACGAGCAGTACTTC	CASSRTASSYEQYF
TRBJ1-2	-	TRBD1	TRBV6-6	TGTGCCAGCAGTTACGACAGGGTCGGGGGCTACACCTTC	CASSYDRVGGYTF
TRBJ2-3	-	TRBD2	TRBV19	TGTGCCAGTAGTACCCGAAGCGGGACTAGCACAGATACGCAGTATTTT	CASSTRSGTSTDTQYF
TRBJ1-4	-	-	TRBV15	TGTGCCACCAGCAAAGGTCTTCCGAATGAAAAACTGTTTTTT	CATSKGLPNEKLFF
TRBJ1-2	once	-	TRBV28	TGTGCCAGCAGTTTGGTTGGCAGGGGCTATGGCTACACCTTC	CASSLVGRGYGYTF
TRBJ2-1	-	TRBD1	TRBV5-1	TGCGCCAGCATCCTAGGGACAGGGAAAGGTGAGCAGTTCTTC	CASILGTGKGEQFF
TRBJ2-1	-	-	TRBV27	TGTGCCAGCGGAAGTTTGGGTGGGGGGCGGAATGAGCAGTTCTTC	CASGSLGGGRNEQFF
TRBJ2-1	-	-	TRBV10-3	TGTGCCATCAGTGGTCGTCCGGGGGACAACTACAATGAGCAGTTCTTC	CAISGRPGDNYNEQFF
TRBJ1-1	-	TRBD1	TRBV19	TGTGCCAGTAGAGGCAGGGGGCAGGGTGAAGCTTTCTTT	CASRGRGQGEAFF
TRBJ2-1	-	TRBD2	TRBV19	TGTGCCAGTAGTTTAAGGACTAGCGGGAGAAGTGAGCAGTTCTTC	CASSLRTSGRSEQFF
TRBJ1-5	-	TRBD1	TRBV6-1	TGTGCCAGCAGTGGGGACAGCTATCAGCCCCAGCATTTT	CASSGDSYQPQHF
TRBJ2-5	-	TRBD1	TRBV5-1	TGCGCCAGCAGCTTGTCGGGACAGGGAGAGACCCAGTACTTC	CASSLSGQGETQYF
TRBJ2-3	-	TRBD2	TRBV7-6	TGTGCCAGCAGCTTAGTAGCGGGAGGACGAATGACAGATACGCAGTATTTT	CASSLVAGGRMTDTQYF
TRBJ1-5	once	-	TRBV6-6	TGTGCCAGCGCAGGCTATAGCAATCAGCCCCAGCATTTT	CASAGYSNQPQHF
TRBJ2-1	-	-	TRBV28	TGTGCCAGCAGGATTGGCGGGTACAATGAGCAGTTCTTC	CASRIGGYNEQFF
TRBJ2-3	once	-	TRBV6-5	TGTGCCAGCGGGGCTAGACTAACAGATACGCAGTATTTT	CASGARLTDTQYF
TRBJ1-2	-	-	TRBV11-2	TGTGCCAGCAGCTTATGGGGGTCTAACTATGGCTACACCTTC	CASSLWGSNYGYTF
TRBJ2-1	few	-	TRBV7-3	TGTGCCAGCAGCTCACATCCGGGACTCCAACGCAATGAGCAGTTCTTC	CASSSHPGLQRNEQFF
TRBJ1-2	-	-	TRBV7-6	TGTGCCAGCAGCCCGAGACAGGACTATGGCTACACCTTC	CASSPRQDYGYTF
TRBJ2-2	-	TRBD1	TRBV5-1	TGCGCCAGCAGCGGCCGGGACAGGGGGACTAGACGTACCGGGGAGCTGTTTTTT	CASSGRDRGTRRTGELFF
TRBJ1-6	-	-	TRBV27	TGTGCCAGCAGAATACGTACAGGGTACGCGAATTCACCCCTCCACTTT	CASRIRTGYANSPLHF
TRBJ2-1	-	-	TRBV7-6	TGTGCCAGCAGCTTGGAGGGTTTAGGCAGAACCTACAATGAGCAGTTCTTC	CASSLEGLGRTYNEQFF
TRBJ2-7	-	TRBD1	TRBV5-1	TGCGCCAGCAGCCCAGGGACAGGGGAAAGCTCCTACGAGCAGTACTTC	CASSPGTGESSYEQYF
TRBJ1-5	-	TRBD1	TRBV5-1	TGCGCCAGCAGCCAAGGGACAGGGAGACAGCCCCAGCATTTT	CASSQGTGRQPQHF
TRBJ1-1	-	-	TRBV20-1	TGCAGTGCTGGGACTCATGTAGAAGCTTTCTTT	CSAGTHVEAFF
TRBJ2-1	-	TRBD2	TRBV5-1	TGCGCCAGCAGCTTACTAGCGAACTCCTACAATGAGCAGTTCTTC	CASSLLANSYNEQFF
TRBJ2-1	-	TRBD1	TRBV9	TGTGCCAGCAGCTTCCGACAGGGGAAGAATGAGCAGTTCTTC	CASSFRQGKNEQFF
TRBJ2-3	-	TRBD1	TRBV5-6	TGTGCCAGCATCAAAAGACCCCCCGGGACAGGGTTAACAGATACGCAGTATTTT	CASIKRPPGTGLTDTQYF
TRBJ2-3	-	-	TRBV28	TGTGCCAGCAGCACCCGGGACGGACACACAGATACGCAGTATTTT	CASSTRDGHTDTQYF
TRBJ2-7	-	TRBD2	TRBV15	TGTGCCACCAGCAGAGATCGAGGTAGCGGGAGAAACGAGCAGTACTTC	CATSRDRGSGRNEQYF